This T cell receptor (beta chain) was identified in a study of T cell responses to AZD1222 COVID-19 vaccine. CDR1 and CDR2 from the germline V gene are LNHDA and SQIVND (reference sequence). Trimming removed 0 bases from V and 1 base from J, with 3 bases in between. The CDR3 consists of 14 residues. Assay used: immunoSEQ multiplex PCR; TCRdb lists only in-frame clones, some missing. The sample shows approximately 89,000 clones, more than 70% of them seen only once. Study-wide findings and caveats: Compared with day 0, the breadth and depth of the Spike-specific TCR repertoire rose significantly after two doses of AZD1222.

Concerning this clone: Antigen unknown.

This sequence was found in an adult in good health. The chain combines TRBV19 with TRBJ2-2; D remains unclear. Here the sequenced sample was peripheral blood, taken on day 0 of AZD1222 vaccination. In DNA form, the CDR3 reads TGTGCCAGTAGTATAGACAGGAACACCGGGGAGCTGTTTTTT. As protein: CASSIDRNTGELFF. The full variable domain, its missing parts supplied by reference TRBV19 and TRBJ2-2, is DGGITQSPKYLFRKEGQNVTLSCEQNLNHDAMYWYRQDPGQGLRLIYYSQIVNDFQKGDIAEGYSVSREKKESFPLTVTSAQKNPTAFYLCASSIDRNTGELFFGEGSRLTVL.